The present T cell receptor beta chain was sequenced within a study of shared clonotypes between healthy human individuals (TCRdb year 2020). In the study overall: The cohort included a few men and a couple of women between 18 and 49 years of age. For each donor, CD4 naive and CD4 memory were each run on three plates, CD8 naive on two plates, and CD8 memory on one plate. To estimate repertoire size and how much clonotype sharing occurs between individuals, the study deeply sequenced the blood TCR repertoires of five or six healthy adults. To increase sequencing depth and limit assay-specific biases, TCR repertoire library preparation and sequencing were carried out by different laboratories using diverse techniques. Leukapheresis yielded between about 0.9 and 8.9 billion PBMCs per donor. General findings and caveats noted by the study authors: Larger estimated clonotype richness was generally found for naive subsets than for memory subsets. Even with the large sequencing depth, rarefaction of the sorted-subset datasets indicated that sequencing was incomplete. When several donors were compared, the shared fraction of clonotypes was roughly 4.8% for naive CD4, less than 4% for naive CD8, about 2.4% for memory CD4, and around 0.4% for memory CD8. Based on pairwise subsampling, the degree of clonotype sharing among donors was expected to be affected by sequencing depth. Compared with non-shared clonotypes, clonotypes shared by all four sorted-subset donors had higher generation probabilities. Sampling was limited to blood, and TCR repertoires in tissue likely differ from TCR repertoires in blood. Because the study included only a small number of donors, the genetic and exposure-history diversity represented was limited.

TCR CDR3 regions were amplified from genomic DNA by multiplex PCR using the deep immunoSEQ assay. Extracted genomic DNA from each cell subset was spread evenly across all wells of several immunoSEQ 96-well plates, with each plate serving as a replicate. For sorted subsets, roughly 0.2 ug genomic DNA, equal to 25,000 to 35,000 T cell genomes, was loaded into each replicate PCR. Purified libraries were quantified with a Qubit 3.0 fluorometer, sized on a Bioanalyzer 2100, and re-quantified with the KAPA Library Quantification kit. Every immunoSEQ 96-well plate was sequenced on a separate single-read 150-cycle Illumina NextSeq 550 flow cell. For the original study's pipeline: The immunoSEQ output contained only junctional sequences without quality scores, so filtering could not match that applied to full-length reads. Sequences were annotated with PyIR, a Python wrapper for IgBLAST v1.9, and V/J genes and CDR3 were assigned using IMGT germline references. Reads were filtered out if the reads had weak V/J assignments (E-value above 1e-6), no CDR3, stop codons, out-of-frame junctions, or ambiguous translated residues. V3J clonotypes were defined as sequences sharing the same inferred V gene, J gene, and CDR3 amino acid sequence. To compute the percentage overlap between repertoires, the number of shared unique clonotypes was divided by the size of the smaller repertoire. RTK rarefaction, the Chao1 estimator, and Recon v2.1 estimates of unobserved clonotypes were used to assess repertoire richness. Generation probabilities for all TCRbeta clonotypes obtained by the gDNA method from a few donors were computed using OLGA. TCRdb took over this immuneACCESS table, retaining in-frame rearrangements with V and J assigned. Such tables are incomplete; in checked studies, under half of the missing clones stem from an unresolved V gene, and the remainder is unexplained. That table gives V, J and clone size, and the DNA gave D and trimming. The sample table records over a million clones; roughly 98% of these occur just once. 0.45% of the sample is in the top ten clones.

With respect to this clone: Its target antigen remains unknown. No quality values exist for individual bases; no much larger clone is one base distant.

The germline V end is reduced by 3 bases and the J end by 0 bases; junction bases left unmatched: 11. Via the germline V gene, CDR1 is MNHNS and CDR2 SASEGT. The cysteine opens and the phenylalanine closes a CDR3 of 18 amino acids. Only CDR3 DNA remains: 54 bases, in frame from the first base. Healthy HIV-negative adults with no recently reported acute infections or vaccinations were included as donors. Only Caucasian adults living in Nashville, Tennessee, USA were represented among the donors. CD4+ T cells were enriched by magnetic negative selection, after which naive cells were positively selected on CD45RA and the negative fraction was taken as the memory subset. Blood was obtained by leukapheresis, after which PBMCs were separated by Ficoll-Histopaque density gradient centrifugation and cryopreserved in liquid nitrogen vapor phase. Purity and quantity of every magnetically sorted T cell population were checked by analytical flow cytometry. From each sorted fraction, genomic DNA was isolated and quantified by UV absorbance on a Nanodrop 2000c.

This sequence was found in a man between 25 and 39 years old in good health. The specimen sequenced was naive CD4+ T cells sorted from blood. Taken with the paper, the label for cell subset or site translates to: CD45RA+ positively selected. Recombination linked TRBV6-1 to TRBJ2-1, and 7 junction bases match TRBD2. The CDR3 region has the sequence CASSEGEGGPRSYNEQFF. In nucleotide form, the sequence is TGTGCCAGCAGTGAGGGGGAGGGAGGGCCTCGCTCCTACAATGAGCAGTTCTTC.